The sequence of this TCR beta chain was determined in a study of T cells in localized non-small cell lung cancer. Data came from immunoSEQ multiplex PCR; TCRdb stores just in-frame clones and leaves some out. The table has around 91,000 clones, roughly 90% seen once. Regarding this clone: Its antigen is undetermined.

Notes on the study in general: Uninvolved neighboring lung showed the greatest T cell clonality, exceeding tumor. There were a median 57 of the top 100 tumor clones appearing in adjacent lung. Owing to sequencing of a solitary tumor region, heterogeneity cannot be discounted.

This CDR3 region has 13 residues. The sequenced sample was peripheral blood, obtained before any cancer treatment. The chain carries TRBV21-1 and TRBJ1-5. TRBV21-1 is shown as a pseudogene. The TCR was taken from a man between 35 and 75 years old with stage I squamous cell lung carcinoma. DNA for the CDR3: TGTGCCAGCAGCATCGCGGTAAATCAGCCCCAGCATTTT. Translation gives CASSIAVNQPQHF.